Sequencing of this T cell receptor beta chain was carried out in a study of cytomegalovirus exposure and HLA in healthy donors. Points from the study as a whole: Looking again later, the authors saw that most CMV-associated TCR beta chains seemed HLA-restricted. Immune exposure information comprised only CMV serostatus. The study reported that TCR beta sequences accurately predicted HLA-A and HLA-B alleles in most subjects.

Remarks on this clone: Its antigen is not known.

Primers: 60 Vbeta forward and 13 Jbeta reverse. Libraries were prepared by immunoSEQ multiplex PCR; TCRdb keeps only in-frame clonotypes and omits some of them. Counted here are 80,000 to 100,000 clones, about two thirds occurring once; the ten biggest clones make up 2% to 2.5%. CDR1 and CDR2 from the germline V gene are SQVTM and ANQGSEA. V lost 6 bases and J lost 5; bases outside the gene matches: 3. The CDR3 length is 11 residues. Sequences were obtained from PBMCs. This clonotype originated in a man in his forties or fifties in good health and CMV-seronegative. The V call is TRBV29-1, the J call TRBJ1-2, with 7 nucleotides matching TRBD1. The CDR3 sequence: CSVGGQYGYTF. The CDR3, as DNA: TGCAGCGTGGGGGGACAGTATGGCTACACCTTC. Full variable domain (remainder filled in from reference TRBV29-1 and TRBJ1-2): SAVISQKPSRDICQRGTSLTIQCQVDSQVTMMFWYRQQPGQSLTLIATANQGSEATYESGFVIDKFPISRPNLTFSTLTVSNMSPEDSSIYLCSVGGQYGYTFGSGTRLTVV.